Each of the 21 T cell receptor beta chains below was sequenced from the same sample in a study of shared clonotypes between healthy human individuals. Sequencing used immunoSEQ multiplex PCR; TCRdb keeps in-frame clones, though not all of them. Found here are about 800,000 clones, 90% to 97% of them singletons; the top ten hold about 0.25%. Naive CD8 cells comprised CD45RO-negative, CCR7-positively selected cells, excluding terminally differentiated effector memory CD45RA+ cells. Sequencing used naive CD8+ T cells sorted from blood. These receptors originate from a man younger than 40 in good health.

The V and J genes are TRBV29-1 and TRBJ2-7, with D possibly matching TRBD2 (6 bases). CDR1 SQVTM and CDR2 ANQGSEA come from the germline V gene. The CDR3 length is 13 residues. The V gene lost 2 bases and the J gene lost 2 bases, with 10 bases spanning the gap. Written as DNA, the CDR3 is TGCAGCGTTGAAACTAGCAGTCCCTACGAGCAGTACTTC. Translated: CSVETSSPYEQYF.

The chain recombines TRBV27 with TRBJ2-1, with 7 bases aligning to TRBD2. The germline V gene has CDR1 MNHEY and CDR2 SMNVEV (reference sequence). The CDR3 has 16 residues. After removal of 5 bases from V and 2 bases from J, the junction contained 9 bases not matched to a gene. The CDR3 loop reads CASSKIPSGTYNEQFF. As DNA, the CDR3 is TGTGCCAGCAGTAAGATCCCTAGCGGAACCTACAATGAGCAGTTCTTC.

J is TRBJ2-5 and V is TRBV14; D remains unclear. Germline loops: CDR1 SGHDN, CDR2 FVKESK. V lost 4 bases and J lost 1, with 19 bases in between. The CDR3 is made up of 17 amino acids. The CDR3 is CASSPRWAGVLQETQYF. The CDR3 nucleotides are TGTGCCAGCAGCCCCCGGTGGGCAGGCGTCCTCCAAGAGACCCAGTACTTC.

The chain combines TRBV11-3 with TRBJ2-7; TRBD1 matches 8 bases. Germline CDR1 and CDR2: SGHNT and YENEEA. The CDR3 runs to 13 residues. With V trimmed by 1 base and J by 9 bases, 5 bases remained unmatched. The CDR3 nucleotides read TGTGCCAGCAGCTTAGGGACAGGGTCGTGGCAGTACTTC. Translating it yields CASSLGTGSWQYF.

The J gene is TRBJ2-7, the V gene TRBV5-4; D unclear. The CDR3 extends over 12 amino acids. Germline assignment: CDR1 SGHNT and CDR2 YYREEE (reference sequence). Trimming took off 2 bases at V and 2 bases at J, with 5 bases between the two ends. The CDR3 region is CASSFPTYEQYF. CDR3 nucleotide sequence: TGTGCCAGCAGCTTCCCTACCTACGAGCAGTACTTC.

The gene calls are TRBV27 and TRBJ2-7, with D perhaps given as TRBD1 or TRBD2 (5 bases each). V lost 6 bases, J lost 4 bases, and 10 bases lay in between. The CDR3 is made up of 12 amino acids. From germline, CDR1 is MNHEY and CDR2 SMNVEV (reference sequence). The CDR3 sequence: CASRGDGYEQYF. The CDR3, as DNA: TGTGCCAGCAGGGGGGACGGGTACGAGCAGTACTTC.

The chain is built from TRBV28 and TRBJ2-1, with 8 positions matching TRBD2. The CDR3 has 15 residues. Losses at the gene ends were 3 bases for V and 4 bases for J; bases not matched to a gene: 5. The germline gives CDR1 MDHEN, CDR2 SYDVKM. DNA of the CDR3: TGTGCCAGCAGTTTCCGGACTAGCCCTTACAATGAGCAGTTCTTC. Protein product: CASSFRTSPYNEQFF.

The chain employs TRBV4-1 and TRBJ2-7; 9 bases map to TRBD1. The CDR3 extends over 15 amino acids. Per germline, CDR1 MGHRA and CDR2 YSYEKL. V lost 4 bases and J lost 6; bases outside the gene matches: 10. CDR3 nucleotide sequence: TGCGCCAGCAGCCTTATCGGGACAGGGTCAGGCGAGCAGTACTTC. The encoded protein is CASSLIGTGSGEQYF.

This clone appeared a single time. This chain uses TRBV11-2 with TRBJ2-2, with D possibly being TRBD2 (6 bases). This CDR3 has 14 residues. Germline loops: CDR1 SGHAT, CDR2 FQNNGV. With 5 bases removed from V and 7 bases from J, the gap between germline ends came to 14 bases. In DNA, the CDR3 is TGTGCCAGCAGCCGATCAACTAGCATCGGGGAGCTGTTTTTT. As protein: CASSRSTSIGELFF.

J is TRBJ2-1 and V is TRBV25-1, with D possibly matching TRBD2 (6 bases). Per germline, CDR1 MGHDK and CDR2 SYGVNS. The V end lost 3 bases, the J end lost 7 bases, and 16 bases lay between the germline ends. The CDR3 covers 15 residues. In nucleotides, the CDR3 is TGTGCCAGCAGTGATGAGTCGGGAGCCGGTAATGAGCAGTTCTTC. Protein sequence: CASSDESGAGNEQFF.

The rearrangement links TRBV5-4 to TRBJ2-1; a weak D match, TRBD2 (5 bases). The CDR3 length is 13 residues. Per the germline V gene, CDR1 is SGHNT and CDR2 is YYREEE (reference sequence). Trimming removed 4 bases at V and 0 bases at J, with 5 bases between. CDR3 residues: CASSGSSYNEQFF. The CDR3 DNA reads TGTGCCAGCAGCGGGAGCTCCTACAATGAGCAGTTCTTC.

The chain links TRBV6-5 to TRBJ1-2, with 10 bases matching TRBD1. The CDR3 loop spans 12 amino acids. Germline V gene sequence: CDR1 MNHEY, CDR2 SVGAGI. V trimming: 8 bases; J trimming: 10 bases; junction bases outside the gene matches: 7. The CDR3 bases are TGTGCCAGCGGCCGGACAGGGGGTTTCTACACCTTC. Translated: CASGRTGGFYTF.

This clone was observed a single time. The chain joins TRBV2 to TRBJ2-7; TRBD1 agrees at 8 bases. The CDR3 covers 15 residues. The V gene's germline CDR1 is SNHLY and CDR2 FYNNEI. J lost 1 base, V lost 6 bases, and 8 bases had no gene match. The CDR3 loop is CASSQGQAQSYEQYF. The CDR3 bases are TGTGCCAGCAGCCAGGGACAGGCGCAATCCTACGAGCAGTACTTC.

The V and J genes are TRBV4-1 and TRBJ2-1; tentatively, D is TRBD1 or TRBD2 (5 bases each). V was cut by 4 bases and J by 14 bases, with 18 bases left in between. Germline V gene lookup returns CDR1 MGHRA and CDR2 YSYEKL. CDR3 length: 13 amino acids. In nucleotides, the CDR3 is TGCGCCAGCAGCCCTTCCTCCGGGACCACGGAGTTCTTC. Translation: CASSPSSGTTEFF.

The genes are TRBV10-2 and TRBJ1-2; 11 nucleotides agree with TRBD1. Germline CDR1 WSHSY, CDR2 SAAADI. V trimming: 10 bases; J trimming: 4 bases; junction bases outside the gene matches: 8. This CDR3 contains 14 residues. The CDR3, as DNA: TGCGCCACGGGGACAGGGGGATCGGCCTATGGCTACACCTTC. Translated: CATGTGGSAYGYTF.

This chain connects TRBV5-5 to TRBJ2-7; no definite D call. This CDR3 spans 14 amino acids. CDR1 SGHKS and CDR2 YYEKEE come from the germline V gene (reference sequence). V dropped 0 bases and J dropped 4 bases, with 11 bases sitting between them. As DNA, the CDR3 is TGTGCCAGCAGCTTGGTAAGGACGGATTACGAGCAGTACTTC. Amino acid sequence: CASSLVRTDYEQYF.

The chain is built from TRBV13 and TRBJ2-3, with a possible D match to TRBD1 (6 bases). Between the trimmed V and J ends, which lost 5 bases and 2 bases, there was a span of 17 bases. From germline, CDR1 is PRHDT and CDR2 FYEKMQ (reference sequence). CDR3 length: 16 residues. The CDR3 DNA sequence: TGTGCCAGCAGCGTGACCCAGGGGCACCTCACAGATACGCAGTATTTT. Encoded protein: CASSVTQGHLTDTQYF.

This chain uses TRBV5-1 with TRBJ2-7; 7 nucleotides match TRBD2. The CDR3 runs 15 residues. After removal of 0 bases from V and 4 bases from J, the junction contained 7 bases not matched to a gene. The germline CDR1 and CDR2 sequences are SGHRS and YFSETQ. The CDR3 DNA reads TGCGCCAGCAGCTTGGAACTAGCGACCGAGTACGAGCAGTACTTC. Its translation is CASSLELATEYEQYF.

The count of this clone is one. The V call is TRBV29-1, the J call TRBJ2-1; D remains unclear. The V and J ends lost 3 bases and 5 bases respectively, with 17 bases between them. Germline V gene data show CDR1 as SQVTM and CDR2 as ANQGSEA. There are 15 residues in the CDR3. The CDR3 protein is CSVEGGSRPDNEQFF. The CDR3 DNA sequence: TGCAGCGTTGAGGGTGGTTCTCGGCCGGACAATGAGCAGTTCTTC.

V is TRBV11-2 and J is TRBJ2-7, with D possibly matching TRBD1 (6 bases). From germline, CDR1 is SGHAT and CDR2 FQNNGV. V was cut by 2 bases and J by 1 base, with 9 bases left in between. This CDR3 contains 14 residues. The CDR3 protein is CASSLTQGSYEQYF. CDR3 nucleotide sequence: TGTGCCAGCAGCTTAACGCAGGGGTCCTACGAGCAGTACTTC.

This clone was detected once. The DNA for the CDR3 is TGCAGCGTTGAGGACAGATTTAGGACCACCGGGGAGCTGTTTTTT. This sequence encodes CSVEDRFRTTGELFF. The chain carries TRBV29-1 and TRBJ2-2, with D possibly TRBD1 on 6 matching bases. Germline assignment: CDR1 SQVTM and CDR2 ANQGSEA. The ends were cut back, 3 bases at V and 4 bases at J, with 15 bases in the middle. The CDR3 has 15 residues.